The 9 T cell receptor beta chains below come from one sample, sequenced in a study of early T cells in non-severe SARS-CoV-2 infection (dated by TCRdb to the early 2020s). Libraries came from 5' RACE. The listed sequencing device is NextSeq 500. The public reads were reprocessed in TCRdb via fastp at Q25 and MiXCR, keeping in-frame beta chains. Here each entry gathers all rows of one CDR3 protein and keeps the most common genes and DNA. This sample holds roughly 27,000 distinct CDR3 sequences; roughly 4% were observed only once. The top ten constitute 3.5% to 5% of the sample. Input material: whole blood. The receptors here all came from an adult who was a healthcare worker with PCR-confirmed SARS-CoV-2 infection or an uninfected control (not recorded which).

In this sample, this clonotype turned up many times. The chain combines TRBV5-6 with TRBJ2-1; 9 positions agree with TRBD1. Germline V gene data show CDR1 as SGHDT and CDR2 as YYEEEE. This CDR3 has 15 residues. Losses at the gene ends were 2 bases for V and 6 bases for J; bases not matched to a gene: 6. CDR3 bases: TGTGCCAGCAGCTTCCGGGACAGGGATTTCAATGAGCAGTTCTTC. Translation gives CASSFRDRDFNEQFF.

The CDR3 spells CASQGLGNIQYF. The CDR3 nucleotides read TGTGCCAGCCAGGGTCTCGGAAACATTCAGTACTTC. The V call is TRBV28, the J call TRBJ2-4; maybe TRBD1 (5 bases). The CDR3 has 12 residues. The germline V gene encodes CDR1 MDHEN and CDR2 SYDVKM. Trimming stripped 8 bases from V and 6 bases from J, with 11 bases between.

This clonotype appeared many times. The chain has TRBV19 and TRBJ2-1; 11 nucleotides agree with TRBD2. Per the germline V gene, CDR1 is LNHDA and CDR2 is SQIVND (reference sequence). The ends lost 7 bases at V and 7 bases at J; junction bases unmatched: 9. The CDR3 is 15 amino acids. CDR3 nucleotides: TGTGCCAGTATCCCTACTAGCGGGAGCCGGAATGAGCAGTTCTTC. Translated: CASIPTSGSRNEQFF.

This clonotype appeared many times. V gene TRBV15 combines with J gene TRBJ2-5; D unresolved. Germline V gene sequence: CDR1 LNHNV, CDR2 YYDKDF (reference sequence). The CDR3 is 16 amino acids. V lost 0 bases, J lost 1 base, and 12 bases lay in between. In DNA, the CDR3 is TGTGCCACCAGCAGAGATGTGGGCGGCGCCCAAGAGACCCAGTACTTC. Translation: CATSRDVGGAQETQYF.

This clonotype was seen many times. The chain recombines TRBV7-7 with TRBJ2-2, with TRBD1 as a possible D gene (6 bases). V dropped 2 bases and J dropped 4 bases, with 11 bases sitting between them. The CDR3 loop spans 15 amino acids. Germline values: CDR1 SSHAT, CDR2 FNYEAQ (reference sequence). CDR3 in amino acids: CASSLSAGVTGELFF. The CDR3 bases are TGTGCCAGCAGCTTATCGGCAGGGGTCACCGGGGAGCTGTTTTTT.

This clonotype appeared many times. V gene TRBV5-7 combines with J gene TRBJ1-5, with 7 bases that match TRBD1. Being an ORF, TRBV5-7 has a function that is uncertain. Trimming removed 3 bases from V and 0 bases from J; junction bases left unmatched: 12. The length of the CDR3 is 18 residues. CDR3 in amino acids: CASSSKGQLSYSNQPQHF. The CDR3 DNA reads TGTGCCAGCAGCTCAAAGGGACAGTTATCTTATAGCAATCAGCCCCAGCATTTT.

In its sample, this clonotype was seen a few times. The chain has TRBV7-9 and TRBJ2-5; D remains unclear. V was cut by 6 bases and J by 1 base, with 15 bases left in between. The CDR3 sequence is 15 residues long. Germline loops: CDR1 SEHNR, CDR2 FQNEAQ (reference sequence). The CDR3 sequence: CASRADRTTQETQYF. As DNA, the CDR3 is TGTGCCAGCAGGGCCGACCGGACGACCCAAGAGACCCAGTACTTC. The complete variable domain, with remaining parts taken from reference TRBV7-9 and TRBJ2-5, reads DTGVSQNPRHKITKRGQNVTFRCDPISEHNRLYWYRQTLGQGPEFLTYFQNEAQLEKSRLLSDRFSAERPKGSFSTLEIQRTEQGDSAMYLCASRADRTTQETQYFGPGTRLLVL.

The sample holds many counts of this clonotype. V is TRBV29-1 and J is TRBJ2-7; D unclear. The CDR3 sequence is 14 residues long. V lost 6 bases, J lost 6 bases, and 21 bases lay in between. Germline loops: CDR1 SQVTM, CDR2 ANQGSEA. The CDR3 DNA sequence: TGCAGCGTGGGTAACCGCCGGGCCCCGAGCGAGCAGTACTTC. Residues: CSVGNRRAPSEQYF.

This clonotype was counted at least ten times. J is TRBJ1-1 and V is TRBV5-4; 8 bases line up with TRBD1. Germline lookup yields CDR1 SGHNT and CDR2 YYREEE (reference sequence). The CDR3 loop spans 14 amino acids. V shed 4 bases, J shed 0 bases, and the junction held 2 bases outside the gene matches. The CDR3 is CASSPGQVNTEAFF. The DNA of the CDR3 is TGTGCCAGCAGCCCGGGACAGGTGAACACTGAAGCTTTCTTT. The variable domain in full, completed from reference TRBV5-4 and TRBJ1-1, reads ETGVTQSPTHLIKTRGQQVTLRCSSQSGHNTVSWYQQALGQGPQFIFQYYREEENGRGNFPPRFSGLQFPNYSSELNVNALELDDSALYLCASSPGQVNTEAFFGQGTRLTVV.